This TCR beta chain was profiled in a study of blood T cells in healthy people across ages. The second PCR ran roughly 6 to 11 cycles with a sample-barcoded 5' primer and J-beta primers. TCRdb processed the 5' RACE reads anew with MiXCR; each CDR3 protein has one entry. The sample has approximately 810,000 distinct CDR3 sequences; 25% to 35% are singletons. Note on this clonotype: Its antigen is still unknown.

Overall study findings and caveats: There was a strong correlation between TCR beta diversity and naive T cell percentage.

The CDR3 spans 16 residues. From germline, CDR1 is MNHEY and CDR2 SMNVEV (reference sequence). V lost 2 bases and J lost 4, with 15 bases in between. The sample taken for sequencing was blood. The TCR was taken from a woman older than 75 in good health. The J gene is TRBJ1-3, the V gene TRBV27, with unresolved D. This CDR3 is CASSLRFGGPGNTIYF. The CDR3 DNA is TGTGCCAGCAGTTTAAGGTTCGGAGGGCCCGGAAACACCATATATTTT.